The rows below give T cell receptor beta chains drawn from one sample of a study of neurological immune-mediated disorders. A single record per CDR3 protein comes from TCRdb applying MiXCR to the 5' RACE reads. The sample includes tens of thousands of distinct CDR3 sequences, about 12% of them seen just once. The sequencing input was PBMCs. The origin of the receptors is a female donor with HTLV-1-associated myelopathy (HAM/TSP). Each CDR3 is given without its conserved first and last residue. Clone sizes are given selectively: once, few, many, or a class where the clone is expanded.

j_call | clone_size | v_call | cdr3_aa
TRBJ1-2 | . | TRBV2 | ASSEGQGRASGYI
TRBJ2-1 | many | TRBV2 | ATSQERDLYNEQF
TRBJ2-5 | many | TRBV7-2 | ASSPGPKETQY
TRBJ1-5 | many | TRBV20-1 | SARQSGADSQPQH
TRBJ2-5 | many | TRBV5-1 | ASSLRGQETQY
TRBJ1-5 | many | TRBV28 | ASSLWQQPQH
TRBJ1-2 | many | TRBV5-1 | ASSLLASAAYGYT
TRBJ2-5 | many | TRBV20-1 | SARVLAGAQETQY
TRBJ2-5 | many | TRBV12-3/TRBV12-4 | ASSPGGARGTQY
TRBJ2-3 | many | TRBV12-5 | ASGLSGKGTQY
TRBJ1-6 | many | TRBV20-1 | SAREEGSPLH
TRBJ2-1 | many | TRBV15 | ATSRSQGSGGFYNEQF
TRBJ2-2 | many | TRBV12-3/TRBV12-4 | ASSGAYRNTGELF
TRBJ1-2 | many | TRBV20-1 | SAITGFYGYT
TRBJ2-1 | . | TRBV10-2 | ASGQGLGVGNEQF
TRBJ2-7 | many | TRBV12-3/TRBV12-4 | ASSLGAGGEKY
TRBJ2-7 | . | TRBV12-3/TRBV12-4 | ASRGTGLPEQY
TRBJ2-5 | many | TRBV20-1 | SARRSSGGQRETQY
TRBJ2-1 | many | TRBV3-1 | ASGDRGLVNEQF
TRBJ2-3 | few | TRBV5-1 | ASSYGKGEVGTDTQY
TRBJ1-2 | . | TRBV20-1 | SARDGDLSYGYT
TRBJ2-7 | many | TRBV4-2 | ASSQEGSGGYEQY
TRBJ2-5 | many | TRBV24-1 | ATRVLRGPAMETQY
TRBJ2-5 | . | TRBV12-3/TRBV12-4 | ASSPPGQGETQY
TRBJ2-2 | many | TRBV5-1 | ASSFLPDTDTGELF
TRBJ2-7 | many | TRBV4-1 | ASSQNTWTGEIYEQY
TRBJ2-1 | many | TRBV5-1 | ASRASLIEQF
TRBJ2-2 | few | TRBV20-1 | SARAGTGGTGELF
TRBJ2-1 | many | TRBV20-1 | SASGGAYNEQF